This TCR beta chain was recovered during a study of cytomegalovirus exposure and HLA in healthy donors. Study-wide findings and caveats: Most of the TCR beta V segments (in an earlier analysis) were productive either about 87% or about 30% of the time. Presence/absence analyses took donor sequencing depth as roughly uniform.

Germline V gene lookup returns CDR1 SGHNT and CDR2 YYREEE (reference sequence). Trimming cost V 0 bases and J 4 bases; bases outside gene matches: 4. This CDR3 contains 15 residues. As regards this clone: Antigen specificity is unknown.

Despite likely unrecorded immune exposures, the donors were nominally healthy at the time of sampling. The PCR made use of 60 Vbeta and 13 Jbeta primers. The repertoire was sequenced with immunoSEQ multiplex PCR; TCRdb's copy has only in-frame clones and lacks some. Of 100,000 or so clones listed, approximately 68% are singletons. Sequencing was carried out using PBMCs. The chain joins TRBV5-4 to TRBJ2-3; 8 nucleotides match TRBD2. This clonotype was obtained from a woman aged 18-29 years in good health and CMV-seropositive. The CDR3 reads CASSLVGREADTQYF. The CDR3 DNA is TGTGCCAGCAGCTTGGTCGGGCGGGAGGCAGATACGCAGTATTTT.